The 23 T cell receptor beta chains below were found in one sample sequenced in a study of T cell changes during pregnancy in multiple sclerosis. Assay: immunoSEQ multiplex PCR; the TCRdb copy retains only in-frame clones and omits some. The sample includes tens of thousands of clones, more than 85% seen only once; the top ten take approximately 1.2%. Material: peripheral blood, obtained after pregnancy. Receptor source: a female donor in good health, enrolled as a control in a pregnancy study.

The chain has TRBV7-8 and TRBJ1-5, with D tentatively TRBD1 (5 bases). The length of the CDR3 is 16 residues. Trimming removed 1 base at V and 2 bases at J, with 12 bases between. Germline V gene sequence: CDR1 SGHVS, CDR2 FQNEAQ. CDR3 amino acids: CASSLGHRGGNQPQHF. For the CDR3, the DNA is TGTGCCAGCAGCTTAGGCCATCGGGGGGGCAATCAGCCCCAGCATTTT.

J is TRBJ2-1 and V is TRBV4-1; TRBD2 agrees at 15 bases. The germline V gene encodes CDR1 MGHRA and CDR2 YSYEKL. The ends lost 3 bases at V and 6 bases at J; junction bases unmatched: 6. There are 17 residues in the CDR3. The CDR3 DNA sequence: TGCGCCAGCAGCCATGCCGGGACTAGCGGGGGGCCCAATGAGCAGTTCTTC. This codes for CASSHAGTSGGPNEQFF.

The table lists this clone with a count of one. The J gene is TRBJ2-7, the V gene TRBV6-5, with 11 bases matching TRBD1. This CDR3 has 15 residues. Germline values: CDR1 MNHEY, CDR2 SVGAGI. V dropped 2 bases and J dropped 1; count of bases not matched to a gene: 1. CDR3 protein: CASSYRDRGSYEQYF. The DNA for the CDR3 is TGTGCCAGCAGTTACCGGGACAGGGGGTCCTACGAGCAGTACTTC.

The sample holds a few counts of this clone. The V call is TRBV15, the J call TRBJ1-2; D possibly corresponds to TRBD1 (5 bases). This CDR3 region has 14 residues. Germline loops: CDR1 LNHNV, CDR2 YYDKDF (reference sequence). Trimming stripped 0 bases from V and 10 bases from J, with 15 bases between. CDR3 in DNA: TGTGCCACCAGCAGAGAGGGGCGGCCTATCGACTACACCTTC. It yields the protein CATSREGRPIDYTF.

CDR3 coding DNA: TGTGCCAGCAGTTTCCCCCTAGCGGGAAAGGACGAGCAGTACTTC. Protein sequence: CASSFPLAGKDEQYF. The V call is TRBV28, the J call TRBJ2-7; TRBD2 agrees at 9 bases. J was trimmed by 5 bases and V by 3 bases; bases with no gene match: 8. The CDR3 consists of 15 residues. Germline CDR1 and CDR2: MDHEN and SYDVKM.

The chain joins TRBV29-1 to TRBJ2-1, with D possibly matching TRBD2 (6 bases). Germline V gene data show CDR1 as SQVTM and CDR2 as ANQGSEA. The CDR3 sequence is 12 residues long. The V end lost 4 bases, the J end lost 9 bases, and 13 bases lay between the germline ends. DNA for the CDR3: TGCAGCGTTGTCGGGGTCGGGAGTGAGCAGTTCTTC. Translation gives CSVVGVGSEQFF.

The chain has TRBV18 and TRBJ2-7; 8 positions agree with TRBD1. The CDR3 is made up of 14 amino acids. Germline V gene sequence: CDR1 KGHSH, CDR2 LQKENI. Unmatched junction bases numbered 3, after V lost 4 bases and J lost 1 base. Here the CDR3 reads CASSQDRESYEQYF. The CDR3 DNA sequence: TGTGCCAGCTCACAGGACAGGGAATCCTACGAGCAGTACTTC.

This clone occurred once. The chain joins TRBV14 to TRBJ1-4; 9 bases line up with TRBD1. Germline CDR1 is SGHDN and CDR2 is FVKESK. With V trimmed by 5 bases and J by 4 bases, 2 bases remained unmatched. The CDR3 extends over 14 amino acids. The CDR3 loop reads CASSLGQGNEKLFF. CDR3 nucleotide sequence: TGTGCCAGCAGCTTGGGACAGGGTAATGAAAAACTGTTTTTT. The whole variable domain, remainder taken from reference TRBV14 and TRBJ1-4, is EAGVTQFPSHSVIEKGQTVTLRCDPISGHDNLYWYRRVMGKEIKFLLHFVKESKQDESGMPNNRFLAERTGGTYSTLKVQPAELEDSGVYFCASSLGQGNEKLFFGSGTQLSVL.

V is TRBV9 and J is TRBJ2-3, with 10 bases fitting TRBD2. This CDR3 contains 17 residues. With 3 bases clipped from V and 2 bases from J, the junction kept 9 bases outside the gene matches. CDR1 is SGDLS and CDR2 is YYNGEE in the germline V gene. CDR3 DNA sequence: TGTGCCAGCAGCGCCCAGCGGGGGGGCCCCATCACAGATACGCAGTATTTT. Amino acids: CASSAQRGGPITDTQYF.

The rearrangement joins TRBV27 to TRBJ1-5; D unresolved. The CDR3 is 13 amino acids. The ends were cut back, 1 base at V and 5 bases at J, with 6 bases in the middle. The germline V gene has CDR1 MNHEY and CDR2 SMNVEV (reference sequence). The chain's CDR3 is CASSLYFDQPQHF. Here the CDR3 DNA reads TGTGCCAGCAGTTTATATTTCGATCAGCCCCAGCATTTT.

The rearrangement joins TRBV5-5 to TRBJ1-1; the D gene is possibly TRBD1 (5 bases). Per germline, CDR1 SGHKS and CDR2 YYEKEE (reference sequence). This CDR3 has 14 amino acids. V lost 2 bases and J 11 bases, leaving 19 bases between the germline ends. The CDR3 spells CASSFNADIRTAFF. The CDR3 coding sequence is TGTGCCAGCAGCTTCAATGCGGACATTCGAACGGCTTTCTTT.

The V and J genes are TRBV7-2 and TRBJ2-5, with 8 bases matching TRBD2. From germline, CDR1 is SGHTA and CDR2 FQGNSA. The CDR3 extends over 17 amino acids. After removal of 5 bases from V and 2 bases from J, the junction contained 13 bases not matched to a gene. The CDR3 region is CASSAKFSGKGQETQYF. The CDR3 DNA follows: TGTGCCAGCAGCGCCAAATTTAGCGGGAAGGGGCAAGAGACCCAGTACTTC.

V usage is TRBV25-1 and J usage is TRBJ1-2; 7 bases map to TRBD1. Germline lookup yields CDR1 MGHDK and CDR2 SYGVNS. There are 13 residues in the CDR3. The V gene end was trimmed by 4 bases and the J gene end by 7 bases; junction bases not matched to a gene: 6. The DNA for the CDR3 is TGTGCCAGCAGTGGTGACAGGGTGCGTGGCTACACCTTC. Protein product: CASSGDRVRGYTF.

J is TRBJ2-5 and V is TRBV7-9, with TRBD1 matching 8 bases. Unmatched junction bases numbered 10, after V lost 1 base and J lost 3 bases. This CDR3 has 17 amino acids. Germline CDR1 is SEHNR and CDR2 is FQNEAQ (reference sequence). CDR3 amino acids: CASSLGLGLGQEETQYF. The CDR3, as DNA: TGTGCCAGCAGCTTAGGGCTGGGCTTGGGACAGGAAGAGACCCAGTACTTC.

The chain has TRBV6-1 and TRBJ2-7; 7 nucleotides line up with TRBD1. J was trimmed by 1 base and V by 7 bases; bases with no gene match: 7. In germline, CDR1 is MNHNS, CDR2 SASEGT. The CDR3 spans 14 residues. The CDR3 is CASIKDRVSYEQYF. The CDR3 DNA follows: TGTGCCAGCATTAAAGACAGGGTATCCTACGAGCAGTACTTC.

The chain combines TRBV11-2 with TRBJ1-4, with 7 bases identical to TRBD1. The CDR3 is made up of 16 amino acids. V dropped 5 bases and J dropped 5; count of bases not matched to a gene: 11. The V gene's germline CDR1 is SGHAT and CDR2 FQNNGV. The CDR3 DNA is TGTGCCAGCAGCCCGGGACAGTGGGGGTTGAATGAAAAACTGTTTTTT. Translation gives CASSPGQWGLNEKLFF.

The chain employs TRBV19 and TRBJ2-1; TRBD2 matches at 8 bases. This CDR3 is 16 amino acids long. With V trimmed by 6 bases and J by 0 bases, 7 bases remained unmatched. Germline CDR1 LNHDA, CDR2 SQIVND (reference sequence). In nucleotides, the CDR3 is TGTGCCAGTAGCGATAGCGGGGCCCACTCCTACAATGAGCAGTTCTTC. Translation gives CASSDSGAHSYNEQFF.

The J gene is TRBJ1-2, the V gene TRBV6-5; D is unclear. This CDR3 has 13 amino acids. The V gene lost 0 bases and the J gene lost 4 bases, with 6 bases spanning the gap. Germline CDR1 is MNHEY and CDR2 is SVGAGI. CDR3 protein: CASSYSGSYGYTF. The CDR3 nucleotides are TGTGCCAGCAGTTACTCGGGGAGCTATGGCTACACCTTC.

J is TRBJ2-1 and V is TRBV5-1, with 13 bases that match TRBD2. The V segment lost 4 bases and the J segment 5 bases; nucleotides outside the gene matches: 3. Germline CDR1 SGHRS, CDR2 YFSETQ. The CDR3 sequence is 15 residues long. DNA for the CDR3: TGCGCCAGCAGCCCCGGACTAGCGGGGGACAATGAGCAGTTCTTC. Amino acid sequence: CASSPGLAGDNEQFF.

The chain employs TRBV10-3 and TRBJ1-1; D unresolved. Trimming took 2 bases from V and 5 from J, leaving 6 bases between them. This CDR3 region has 12 residues. Germline values: CDR1 ENHRY, CDR2 SYGVKD. The CDR3, as DNA: TGTGCCATCAGTGAGAAATCTACTGAAGCTTTCTTT. Residues: CAISEKSTEAFF.

J is TRBJ1-1 and V is TRBV7-2, with D tentatively TRBD1 (6 bases). Germline V CDR1 and CDR2: SGHTA, FQGNSA. V lost 5 bases, J lost 3 bases, and 10 bases lay in between. The CDR3 totals 13 residues. The CDR3 reads CASSPRGDTEAFF. In DNA form, the CDR3 reads TGTGCCAGCAGCCCCAGGGGAGACACTGAAGCTTTCTTT. The entire variable domain, with the rest obtained from reference TRBV7-2 and TRBJ1-1, is as follows: GAGVSQSPSNKVTEKGKDVELRCDPISGHTALYWYRQSLGQGLEFLIYFQGNSAPDKSGLPSDRFSAERTGGSVSTLTIQRTQQEDSAVYLCASSPRGDTEAFFGQGTRLTVV.

V and J are TRBV28 and TRBJ1-2, with D unclear. The CDR3 contains 13 residues. Germline V gene data show CDR1 as MDHEN and CDR2 as SYDVKM. Trimming cost V 7 bases and J 5 bases, with 14 bases left between them. CDR3 amino acids: CASIETEQYGYTF. CDR3 in DNA: TGTGCCAGCATAGAAACAGAGCAGTATGGCTACACCTTC.

V is TRBV5-1 and J is TRBJ2-3; 10 bases are shared with TRBD2. This CDR3 has 19 amino acids. Germline V lookup: CDR1 SGHRS, CDR2 YFSETQ. The ends lost 4 bases at V and 0 bases at J; junction bases unmatched: 14. For the CDR3, the DNA is TGCGCCAGCAGCACCCCGGGGGCTAGCGGGGGCCTAAGCACAGATACGCAGTATTTT. It encodes CASSTPGASGGLSTDTQYF.